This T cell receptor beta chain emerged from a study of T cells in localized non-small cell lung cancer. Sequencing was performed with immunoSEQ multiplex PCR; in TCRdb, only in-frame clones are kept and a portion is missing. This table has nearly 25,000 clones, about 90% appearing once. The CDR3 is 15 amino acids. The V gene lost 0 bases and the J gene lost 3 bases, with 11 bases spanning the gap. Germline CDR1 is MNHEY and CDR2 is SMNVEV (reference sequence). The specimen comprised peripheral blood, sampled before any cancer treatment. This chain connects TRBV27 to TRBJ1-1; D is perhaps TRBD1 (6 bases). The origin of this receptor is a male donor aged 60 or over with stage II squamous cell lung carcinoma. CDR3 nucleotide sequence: TGTGCCAGCAGTTTATCTGGGACACCTTACACTGAAGCTTTCTTT. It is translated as CASSLSGTPYTEAFF.